Below, 12 T cell receptor beta chains from the same sample are listed, as sequenced in a study of CD8+ T cells in alopecia areata. Once RNA had been extracted, it was reverse transcribed into cDNA to act as the sequencing template. The assay was immunoSEQ multiplex PCR, and TCRdb's table has in-frame clones only and misses some. The sample yields roughly 170,000 clones, approximately 56% seen once. The sample consisted of CD4+ T cells sorted from blood, taken at week 0. These receptors were collected from a human donor with alopecia areata.

Only a few counts were recorded for this clone. The chain employs TRBV6-1 and TRBJ1-5; D is ambiguous. V was shortened by 6 bases and J by 1 base, with 4 bases between the two germline ends. Germline V CDR1 and CDR2: MNHNS, SASEGT. The CDR3 length is 12 residues. Here the CDR3 reads CASRQSNQPQHF. Here the CDR3 DNA reads TGTGCCAGCAGACAAAGCAATCAGCCCCAGCATTTT.

This clone was seen only once. This sequence joins TRBV7-2 and TRBJ2-3; 9 bases are a match to TRBD2. CDR1 and CDR2 (germline): SGHTA, FQGNSA. The CDR3 loop spans 15 amino acids. Trimming cost V 4 bases and J 1 base; bases outside gene matches: 3. The CDR3, as DNA: TGTGCCAGCAGCTGGAAGCGGGGGGGCACAGATACGCAGTATTTT. This encodes CASSWKRGGTDTQYF.

The chain is built from TRBV29-1 and TRBJ2-7; 8 nucleotides line up with TRBD2. This CDR3 spans 13 amino acids. CDR1 is SQVTM and CDR2 is ANQGSEA in the germline V gene. After removal of 1 base from V and 6 bases from J, the junction contained 5 bases not matched to a gene. The CDR3 bases are TGCAGCGTTGAAGGGGGAGCGGGGGCCGAGCAGTACTTC. Its protein is CSVEGGAGAEQYF.

This clone was counted a few times. The chain couples TRBV29-1 to TRBJ1-1; 8 positions agree with TRBD1. The V gene end was trimmed by 4 bases and the J gene end by 2 bases; junction bases not matched to a gene: 6. This CDR3 region has 14 residues. Germline loops: CDR1 SQVTM, CDR2 ANQGSEA. This chain's CDR3 is CSVGQGMENTEAFF. The CDR3 DNA reads TGCAGCGTTGGACAGGGGATGGAAAACACTGAAGCTTTCTTT.

This clone was seen only once. The chain joins TRBV5-4 to TRBJ2-5; 8 bases agree with TRBD1. The CDR3 sequence is 14 residues long. The germline V gene encodes CDR1 SGHNT and CDR2 YYREEE (reference sequence). Losses at the gene ends were 4 bases for V and 2 bases for J; bases not matched to a gene: 4. The CDR3 coding sequence is TGTGCCAGCAGCACGGGGACAGGTCAAGAGACCCAGTACTTC. It specifies CASSTGTGQETQYF.

The chain has TRBV7-9 and TRBJ2-5; 8 nucleotides match TRBD2. CDR1 and CDR2 (germline): SEHNR, FQNEAQ (reference sequence). V lost 4 bases and J lost 5; bases outside the gene matches: 6. The CDR3 is 14 residues long. CDR3 in DNA: TGTGCCAGCAGCTCCCGGACGGGGGGGGAGACCCAGTACTTC. Translating gives CASSSRTGGETQYF.

This clone was observed a handful of times. The junction and the germline gene differ at one end; a read error may be behind it. The chain couples TRBV29-1 to TRBJ2-7; D possibly corresponds to TRBD2 (6 bases). The CDR3 contains 12 residues. CDR1 and CDR2 from the germline V gene are SQVTM and ANQGSEA. The CDR3, as DNA: TGCAGCGTTGATCGGGGGACCTACGGGCAGTACTTC. It encodes CSVDRGTYGQYF.

V is TRBV7-2 and J is TRBJ1-2, with 10 bases fitting TRBD1. Germline V gene data show CDR1 as SGHTA and CDR2 as FQGNSA. This CDR3 has 15 amino acids. V lost 5 bases, J lost 7 bases, and 10 bases stayed unmatched. CDR3 DNA: TGTGCCAGCAGCCTCCCGGGACAGGGGTTAGGTGGCTACACCTTC. It codes for CASSLPGQGLGGYTF.

This rearrangement joins TRBV29-1 to TRBJ2-2; TRBD1 matches at 11 bases. The CDR3 length is 15 residues. V lost 2 bases and J lost 2; bases outside the gene matches: 1. Germline loops: CDR1 SQVTM, CDR2 ANQGSEA. CDR3 amino acids: CSVERTGGNTGELFF. CDR3 nucleotides: TGCAGCGTTGAACGGACAGGGGGCAACACCGGGGAGCTGTTTTTT.

CDR3 in amino acids: CASSAGTNLSTDTQYF. As DNA, the CDR3 is TGTGCCAGCAGTGCCGGGACTAACCTAAGCACAGATACGCAGTATTTT. This sequence joins TRBV2 and TRBJ2-3, with 7 bases aligning to TRBD2. V gave up 4 bases and J gave up 0 bases; unmatched junction bases: 7. The CDR3 loop spans 16 amino acids. Germline V gene data show CDR1 as SNHLY and CDR2 as FYNNEI.

The chain has TRBV6-5 and TRBJ1-2; 7 bases map to TRBD1. Germline CDR1 and CDR2: MNHEY and SVGAGI. This CDR3 has 15 residues. The trim removed 4 bases at V and 7 bases at J, leaving 12 bases unmatched. The CDR3 protein is CASSSPTGVGRGYTF. The CDR3 bases are TGTGCCAGCAGTTCCCCAACAGGGGTTGGACGTGGCTACACCTTC.

This chain joins TRBV5-1 and TRBJ1-5; 7 bases fit TRBD1. V lost 1 base to trimming and J lost 7 bases; unmatched junction nucleotides: 5. The CDR3 totals 14 residues. The V gene's germline CDR1 is SGHRS and CDR2 YFSETQ. The DNA for the CDR3 is TGCGCCAGCAGCTTGCCGGGGACAGACCAGCCCCAGCATTTT. Translating gives CASSLPGTDQPQHF.